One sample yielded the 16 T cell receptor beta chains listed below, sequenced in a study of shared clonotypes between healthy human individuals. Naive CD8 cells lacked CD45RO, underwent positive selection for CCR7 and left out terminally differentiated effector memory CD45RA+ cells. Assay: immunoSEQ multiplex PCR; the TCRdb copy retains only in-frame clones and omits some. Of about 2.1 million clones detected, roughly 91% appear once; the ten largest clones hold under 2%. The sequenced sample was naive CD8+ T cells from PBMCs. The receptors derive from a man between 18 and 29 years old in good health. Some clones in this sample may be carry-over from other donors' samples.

The CDR3 DNA follows: TGTGCCAGTGAGAGGGGGCCCGGAGGTGACGGGGAGCTGTTTTTT. Its protein product is CASERGPGGDGELFF. This sequence joins TRBV19 and TRBJ2-2, with 7 positions matching TRBD1. There are 15 residues in the CDR3. Germline V gene lookup returns CDR1 LNHDA and CDR2 SQIVND (reference sequence). The trim removed 8 bases at V and 7 bases at J, leaving 13 bases unmatched.

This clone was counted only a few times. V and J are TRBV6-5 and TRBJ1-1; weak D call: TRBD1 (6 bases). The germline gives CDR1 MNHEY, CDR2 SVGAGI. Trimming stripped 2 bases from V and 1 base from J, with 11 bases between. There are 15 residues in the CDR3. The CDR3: CASSYRQGWNTEAFF. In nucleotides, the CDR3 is TGTGCCAGCAGTTACCGTCAGGGGTGGAACACTGAAGCTTTCTTT.

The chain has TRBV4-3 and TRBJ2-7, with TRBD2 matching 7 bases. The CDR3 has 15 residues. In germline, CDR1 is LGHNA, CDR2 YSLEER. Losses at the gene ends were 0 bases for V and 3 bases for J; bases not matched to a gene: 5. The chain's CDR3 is CASSQDIGLVYEQYF. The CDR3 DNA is TGCGCCAGCAGCCAAGATATAGGACTAGTCTACGAGCAGTACTTC.

The CDR3 here is CASSPRTGLLQPQHF. In nucleotides, the CDR3 is TGTGCCAGCAGCCCCCGGACAGGGCTGCTTCAGCCCCAGCATTTT. This chain connects TRBV28 to TRBJ1-5, with 8 bases matching TRBD1. The CDR3 covers 15 residues. Unmatched junction bases numbered 10, after V lost 6 bases and J lost 6 bases. Germline CDR1 MDHEN, CDR2 SYDVKM.

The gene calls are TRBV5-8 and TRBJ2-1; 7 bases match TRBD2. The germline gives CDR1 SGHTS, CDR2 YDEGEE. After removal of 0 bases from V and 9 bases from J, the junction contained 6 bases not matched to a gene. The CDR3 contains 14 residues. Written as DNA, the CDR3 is TGTGCCAGCAGCTTGGCGGCGGGCGGGGGTGAGCAGTTCTTC. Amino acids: CASSLAAGGGEQFF.

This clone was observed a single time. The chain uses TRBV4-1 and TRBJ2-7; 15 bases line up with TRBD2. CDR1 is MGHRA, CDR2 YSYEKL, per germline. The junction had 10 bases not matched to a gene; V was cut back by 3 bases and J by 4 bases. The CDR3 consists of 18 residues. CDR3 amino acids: CASSQTGLAGGPEYEQYF. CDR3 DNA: TGCGCCAGCAGCCAGACCGGACTAGCGGGAGGGCCTGAGTACGAGCAGTACTTC.

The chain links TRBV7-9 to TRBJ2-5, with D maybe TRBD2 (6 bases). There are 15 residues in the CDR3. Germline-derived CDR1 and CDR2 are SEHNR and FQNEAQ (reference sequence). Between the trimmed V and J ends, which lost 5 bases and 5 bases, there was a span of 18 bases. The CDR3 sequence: CASSPTLLAMETQYF. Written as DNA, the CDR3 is TGTGCCAGCAGCCCCACACTACTAGCTATGGAGACCCAGTACTTC.

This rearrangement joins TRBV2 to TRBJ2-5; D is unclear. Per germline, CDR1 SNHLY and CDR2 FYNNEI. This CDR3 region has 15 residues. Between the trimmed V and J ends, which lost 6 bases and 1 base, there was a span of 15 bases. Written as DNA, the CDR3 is TGTGCCAGCAGAGCCTATAGTAGAGGCCAAGAGACCCAGTACTTC. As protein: CASRAYSRGQETQYF.

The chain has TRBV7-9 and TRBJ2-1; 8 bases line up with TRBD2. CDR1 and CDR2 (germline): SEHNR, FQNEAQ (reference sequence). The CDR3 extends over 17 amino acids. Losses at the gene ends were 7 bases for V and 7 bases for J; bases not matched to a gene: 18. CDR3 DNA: TGTGCCAGCACCCTATTCGCCCGGGAGGGCCTCCGGAATGAGCAGTTCTTC. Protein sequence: CASTLFAREGLRNEQFF.

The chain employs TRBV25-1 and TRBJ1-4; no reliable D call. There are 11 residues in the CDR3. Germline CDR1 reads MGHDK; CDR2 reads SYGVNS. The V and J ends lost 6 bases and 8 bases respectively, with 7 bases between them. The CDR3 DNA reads TGTGCCAGCAGCGGGTGGGAAAAACTGTTTTTT. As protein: CASSGWEKLFF.

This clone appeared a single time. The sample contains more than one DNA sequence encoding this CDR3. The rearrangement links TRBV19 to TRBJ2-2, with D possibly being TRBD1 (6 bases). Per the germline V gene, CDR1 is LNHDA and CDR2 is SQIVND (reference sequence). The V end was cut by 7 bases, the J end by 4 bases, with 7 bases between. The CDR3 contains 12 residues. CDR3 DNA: TGTGCCAGTACAGGGGTCACCGGGGAGCTGTTTTTT. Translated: CASTGVTGELFF.

CDR3 in DNA: TGTGCCAGCAGCACCACCGGGGAGCTGTTTTTT. Its protein product is CASSTTGELFF. The V call is TRBV28, the J call TRBJ2-2; D not resolved. This CDR3 contains 11 residues. Germline V CDR1 and CDR2: MDHEN, SYDVKM. Trimming left V 6 bases short and J 4 bases short, with 3 bases between.

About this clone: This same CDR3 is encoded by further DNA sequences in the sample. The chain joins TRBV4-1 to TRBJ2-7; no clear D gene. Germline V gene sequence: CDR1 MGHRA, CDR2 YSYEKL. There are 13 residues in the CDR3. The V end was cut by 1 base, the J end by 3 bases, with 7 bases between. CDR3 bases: TGCGCCAGCAGCCAAGCCCGCAGCTACGAGCAGTACTTC. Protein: CASSQARSYEQYF.

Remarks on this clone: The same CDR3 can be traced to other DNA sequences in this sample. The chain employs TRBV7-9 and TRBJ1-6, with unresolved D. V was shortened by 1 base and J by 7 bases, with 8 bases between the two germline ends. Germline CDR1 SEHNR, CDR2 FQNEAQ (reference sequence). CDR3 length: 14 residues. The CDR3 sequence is CASSLGGLNSPLHF. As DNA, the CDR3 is TGTGCCAGCAGCTTAGGGGGTTTAAATTCACCCCTCCACTTT.

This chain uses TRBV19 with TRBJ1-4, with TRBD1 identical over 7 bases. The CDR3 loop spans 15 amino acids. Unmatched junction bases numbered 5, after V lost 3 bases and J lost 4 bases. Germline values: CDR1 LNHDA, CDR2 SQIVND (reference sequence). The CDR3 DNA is TGTGCCAGTAGTATCCCCCAGGGGGGTAATGAAAAACTGTTTTTT. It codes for CASSIPQGGNEKLFF.

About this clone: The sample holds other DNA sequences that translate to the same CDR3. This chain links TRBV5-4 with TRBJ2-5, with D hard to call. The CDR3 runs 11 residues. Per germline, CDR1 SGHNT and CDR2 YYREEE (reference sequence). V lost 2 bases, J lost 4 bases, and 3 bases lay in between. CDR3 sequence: CASSFGETQYF. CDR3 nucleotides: TGTGCCAGCAGCTTTGGAGAGACCCAGTACTTC.